This T cell receptor (beta chain) stems from a study of glioma-infiltrating T cells after dendritic cell vaccination. Study results and caveats: Few patients contributed both blood and tumor specimens. Higher pretreatment TIL content predicted longer progression-free time and survival.

Blood PBMC samples: pre-vaccination, two weeks post third vaccination, and at tumor progression. Remarks on this clone: The antigen is undetermined.

The primer mix had 60 V beta and 13 J beta primers. Using immunoSEQ multiplex PCR, the repertoire was profiled, and TCRdb retains in-frame clones only, with some absent. The sample records around 90,000 clones, approximately 80% being singletons. V dropped 5 bases and J dropped 0 bases, with 7 bases sitting between them. Germline V lookup: CDR1 ENHRY, CDR2 SYGVKD. This CDR3 spans 13 amino acids. The TCR was taken from a human donor with glioblastoma. The material was blood, obtained before dendritic cell vaccination. This chain links TRBV10-3 with TRBJ1-1; D gene uncertain. The CDR3 loop reads CAISRELNTEAFF. As DNA, the CDR3 is TGTGCCATCAGTAGAGAGTTGAACACTGAAGCTTTCTTT.